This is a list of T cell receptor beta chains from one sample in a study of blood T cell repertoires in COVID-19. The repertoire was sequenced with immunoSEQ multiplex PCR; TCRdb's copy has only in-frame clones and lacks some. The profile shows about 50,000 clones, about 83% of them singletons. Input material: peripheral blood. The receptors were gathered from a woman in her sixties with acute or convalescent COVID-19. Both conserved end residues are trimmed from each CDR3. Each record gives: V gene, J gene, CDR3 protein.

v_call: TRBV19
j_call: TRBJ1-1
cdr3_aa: ASSVWRKIDGNTEAF

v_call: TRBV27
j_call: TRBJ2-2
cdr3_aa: ASSWGPTGELF

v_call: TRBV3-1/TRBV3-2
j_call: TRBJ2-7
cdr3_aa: ASSLRTGTGSYEQY

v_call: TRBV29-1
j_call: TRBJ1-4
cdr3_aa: SGLRTGNEKLF

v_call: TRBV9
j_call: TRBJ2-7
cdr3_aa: ASSARLSSYEQY

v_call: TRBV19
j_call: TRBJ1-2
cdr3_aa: ASSPRSTAYGYT

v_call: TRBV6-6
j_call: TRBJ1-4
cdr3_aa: ASRRDRAGEKLF

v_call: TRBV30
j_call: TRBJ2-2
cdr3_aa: AWSPQVISTGELF

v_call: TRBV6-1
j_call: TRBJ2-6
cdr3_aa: ASSDVMTGQLPSGANVLT

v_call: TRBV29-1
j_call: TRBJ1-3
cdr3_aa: SVGNRGSGNTIY

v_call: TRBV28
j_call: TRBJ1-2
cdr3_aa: ASRGTGSAPGYT

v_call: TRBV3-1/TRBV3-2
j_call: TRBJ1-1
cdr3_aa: ASSQGGVGAEAF

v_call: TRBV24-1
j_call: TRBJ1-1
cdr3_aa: ATSQTGLTEAF

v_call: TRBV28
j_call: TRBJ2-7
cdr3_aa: ASTLSGGQGAQY

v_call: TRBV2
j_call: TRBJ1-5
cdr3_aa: ASSQTGVGNQPQH

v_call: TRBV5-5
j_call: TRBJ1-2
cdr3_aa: ASSTGQGGYGYT

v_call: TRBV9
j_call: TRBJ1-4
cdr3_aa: ASSVRQGGLF

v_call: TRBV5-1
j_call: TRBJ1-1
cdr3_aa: ASSLDPGFTEAF

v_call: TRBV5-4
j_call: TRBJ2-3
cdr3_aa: ASSRLAIAETDTQY

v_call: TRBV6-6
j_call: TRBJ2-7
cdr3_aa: ASSYSPGGVSDEQY

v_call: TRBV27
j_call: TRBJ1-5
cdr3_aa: ASRTDRGPNSNQPQH

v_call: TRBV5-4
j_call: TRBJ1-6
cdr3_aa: ASSIQDRENSPLH

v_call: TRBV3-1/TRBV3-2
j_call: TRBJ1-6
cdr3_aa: ASSHSGARNSPLH

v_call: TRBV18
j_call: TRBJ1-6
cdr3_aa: ASAGQGNNSPLH

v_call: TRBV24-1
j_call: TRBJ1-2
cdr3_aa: ATSEEPNYGYT

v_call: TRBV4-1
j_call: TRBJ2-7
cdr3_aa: ASSPGLAGGREQY

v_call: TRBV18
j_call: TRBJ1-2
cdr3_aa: ASSSNDGNYGYT

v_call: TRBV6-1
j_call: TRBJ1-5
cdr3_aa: ASSESGQGRQPQH

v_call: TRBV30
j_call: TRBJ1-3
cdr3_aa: AWSVGDTGNTIY

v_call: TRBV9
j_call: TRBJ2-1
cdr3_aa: ASSQIPGGGAYNEQF

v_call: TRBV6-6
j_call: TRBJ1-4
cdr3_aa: ASSYFGGAEKLF

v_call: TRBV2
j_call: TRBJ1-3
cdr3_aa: ASSAQGQRTIY

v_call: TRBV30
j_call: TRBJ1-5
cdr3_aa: AWSGQSDQPQH

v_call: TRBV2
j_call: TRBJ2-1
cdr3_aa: ASTQGSSSYNEQF

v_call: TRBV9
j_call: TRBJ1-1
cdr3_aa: ASSVDRNTEAF

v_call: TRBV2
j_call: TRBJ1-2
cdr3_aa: ASRTTGNYGYT

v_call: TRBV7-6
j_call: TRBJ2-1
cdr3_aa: ASSLRTRGAYNEQF

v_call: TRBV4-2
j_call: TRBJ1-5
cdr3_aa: ASSQVLGTGDQPQH

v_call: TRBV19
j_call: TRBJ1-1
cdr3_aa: ASSEWNSEAF

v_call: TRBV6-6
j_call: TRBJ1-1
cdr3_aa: ASSLISGTGGTEAF

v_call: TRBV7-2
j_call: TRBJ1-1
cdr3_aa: ASSFRPRQAKTEAF

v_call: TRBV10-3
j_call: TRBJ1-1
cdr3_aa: AIRGEGRNTEAF

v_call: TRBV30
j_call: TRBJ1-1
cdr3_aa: AWSSQGNTEAF

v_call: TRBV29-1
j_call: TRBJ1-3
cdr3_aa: SVEARPSGNTIY

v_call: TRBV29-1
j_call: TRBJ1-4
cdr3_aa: SVELLTTDEKLF

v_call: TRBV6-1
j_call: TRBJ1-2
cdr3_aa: ASSERRLSNGYT

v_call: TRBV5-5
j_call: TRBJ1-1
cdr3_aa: ASSRTGGGNTEAF

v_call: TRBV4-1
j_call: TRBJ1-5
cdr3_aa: ASSPQQGQPQH

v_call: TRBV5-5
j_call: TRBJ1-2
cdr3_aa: ASSLDRSNYGYT

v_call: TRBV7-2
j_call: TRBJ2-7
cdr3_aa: ASSLGGQEYEQY

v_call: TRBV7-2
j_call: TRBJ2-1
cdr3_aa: ASSLGSLAGSYNEQF

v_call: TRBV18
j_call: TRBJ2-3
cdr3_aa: ASSPRTSGGTDTQY

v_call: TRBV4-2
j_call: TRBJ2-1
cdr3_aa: ASSQDLSVEQF